This T cell receptor beta chain was captured by sequencing in a study of cytomegalovirus exposure and HLA in healthy donors (dated by TCRdb to between 2016 and 2019). Regarding the research as a whole: According to an earlier analysis of 587 of the donors, about 190 million T cells yielded 95 million to 140 million unique TCR beta sequences and roughly 280 Gb of sequence data. Approximately 300 gigabases of sequencing data and around 88 million unique TCR sequences made up an early release that covered roughly 670 HLA-typed donors. The genetic ancestry cluster associated with self-reported Caucasian donors included 70% to 85% of the roughly 400 genotyped donors. The study aimed to test whether signatures of past pathogen exposure could be identified by cataloging public T cell receptors. Using immunosequencing, the study profiled T cell repertoires from around 670 subjects and related those repertoires to cytomegalovirus serostatus. In addition to the first cohort of hundreds of subjects, a separate validation cohort of approximately 130 different subjects was used. To predict cytomegalovirus infection status, the study brought together high-throughput TCR immunosequencing, statistical association of individual TCRs with disease status, and machine learning. To study patterns of TCR occurrence, a later analysis re-analyzed previously published TCR beta repertoires from 650 to 750 donors and added high-resolution HLA genotyping. Rather than drawing on any new phenotypic data, the later analysis identified candidate immune exposures from TCR beta sequences and the way those sequences occurred across donors. In an earlier analysis of 587 of the donors, high-throughput TCR beta sequencing was used to judge whether each TCR beta V gene segment behaved as functional or pseudogenic. Alongside the repertoire data, information on donor age, sex, ethnicity and CMV serostatus was compiled. A later genetic analysis used genome-wide SNP genotypes for about 60% of the roughly 670 donors, treating that subset as a discovery cohort. All discovery cohort repertoires had been generated using a single sequencing platform. HLA typing covered class I and class II loci at four-digit resolution. Typing coverage varied by locus: roughly 620-640 donors for A, B, C, DRB1 and DQB1; 522 for DQA1; more than 600 for DPA1; around 490 for DPB1. About 5 DR-DQ haplotypes were handled as single units for association and clustering, since linkage in the cohort was strong. Across about 370 genotyped donors of the cohort, an average of about 200,000 unique TCR beta nucleotide sequences per donor were sequenced, and roughly a sixth of those sequences were non-productive. The research as a whole found: Correlated functional status among segregating V segments might be attributable to linkage disequilibrium, but an unknown experimental factor could not be ruled out. Some IMGT-functional V segments, including TRBV6-2 and TRBV6-3, could not be told apart with the 87-base-pair reads, so those segments were excluded. In the study, 150 to 200 TCR beta chains were listed as associated with cytomegalovirus. In an earlier analysis of under 600 of the donors, most TCR beta V segments were observed in productive rearrangements about 87% or about 30% of the time, broadly matching IMGT annotations. In a later analysis, HLA-associated TCR beta chains were found to be more clonally expanded and to have lower generation probabilities than equally common non-associated chains. Most TCR sequences were observed very rarely across donors, whereas some public TCRs were present in many individuals. The authors suggested that the approach could potentially be extended to other disease states and immunological phenotypes. CMV serostatus was the only immune exposure information available for the cohort. The presence/absence analyses assumed that sequencing depth was roughly uniform across donors, and that assumption may not be true. A later analysis associated approximately 17,000 TCR beta sequences with specific HLA alleles at a false discovery rate of 0.05. A further reported finding was that TCR beta sequences accurately predicted the HLA-A and HLA-B alleles for most subjects in the first cohort. An association between a missense DCLRE1C variant and V-gene and J-gene trimming of TCR beta chains was found in a later genetic analysis and replicated in an independent cohort. A cluster of highly shared sequence variants was judged likely to be a technical artifact of the sequencing pipeline. In a later genetic analysis, fewer N-insertions in productive TCRs were reported among donors in an Asian-associated ancestry cluster than the approximately 710-donor mean. Because HLA typing was missing for some donors at each locus, association tests included only the typed subset. In a later analysis, most CMV-associated TCR beta chains were found to appear HLA-restricted, with HLA associations seemingly driven largely by CMV exposure. In a later analysis, TCR association rates were found to vary across HLA loci, with the most associated TCRs seen for DRB1 alleles and the fewest for HLA-C alleles. Because counts were too low, some 17 rarely observed V segments, including chromosome 9 orphons, were excluded from the earlier analysis of 587 of the donors. Strong co-occurrence of HLA alleles, especially DR and DQ, made assigning TCR associations to individual alleles difficult. In both the original and validation cohorts, the classifier was reported to diagnose cytomegalovirus status with high specificity and sensitivity. A later analysis reported that several top co-occurrence clusters appeared linked to parvovirus B19, influenza, CMV and Epstein-Barr virus. The cohort was sequenced for TCR beta chains only, and without alpha or paired-chain data the features that could be detected were limited. A few of the identified cytomegalovirus-associated TCR beta chains were confirmed in vitro to be specific for cytomegalovirus antigens.

The cohort consisted of 600 to 700 healthy bone marrow donors. At the time of sampling, every cohort member was nominally healthy, though immune exposures that went unrecorded were likely present. The donor was CMV seronegative and was included in the group of a few hundred seronegative cohort members. A peripheral blood sample was provided by each donor, and peripheral blood mononuclear cells were used for TCR beta sequencing. Genomic DNA extraction from the blood cell samples was performed with the Qiagen DNeasy Blood Extraction Kit. Turning to this clone: Its recognized antigen is unknown.

Library method: the immunoSEQ multiplex PCR assay. A mixture of 60 forward primers for TCR Vbeta segments and 13 reverse primers for TCR Jbeta segments was used in the multiplex PCR. A multiplex PCR assay on genomic DNA amplified the CDR3 region of rearranged TCR beta genes. On the Illumina HiSeq System, the amplified TCR beta libraries were sequenced as 87-base-pair reads. As for how the authors treated the data: A later analysis tallied 75 million to 85 million unique TCR beta chains across the 666 repertoires, and approximately 11 million of those chains were shared by two or more donors. To remove PCR and sequencing errors, raw reads were error-corrected and collapsed into unique sequences using a nearest-neighbor algorithm that merged closely related sequences. CDR3 sequences were aligned to IMGT reference sequences to assign V, D and J gene segments. For a sequence to be retained, a match of at least six nucleotides to both a V gene segment and a J gene segment was required. Rearrangements were called productive when the CDR3 lacked stop codons and stayed in frame with V and J; all others were non-productive. CDR3 was defined by IMGT convention, running from the second conserved V-encoded cysteine to the conserved J-encoded phenylalanine. The earlier analysis of approximately 590 of the donors excluded any sequence lacking an unambiguous match to a single V gene segment. An earlier analysis of fewer than 650 of the donors classified V segments as functional when productive rearrangements were above 56.7% and as segregating when the standard deviation between donors was above 5%. A statistical classification framework was built for diagnosing cytomegalovirus status from the catalog of TCR beta chain sequences. In a later analysis, V and J genes were assigned by comparing TCR nucleotide sequences against IMGT/GENE-DB human TR gene sequences. In a later analysis, CDR3 sequences and most-parsimonious VDJ recombination scenarios were assigned using the TCRdist pipeline. In a later analysis, each TCR beta chain was defined by its CDR3 amino acid sequence together with its V-gene family, and reads without a unique V-gene family were excluded. In a later analysis, around 600 highly shared, low-generation-probability nucleotide sequences were removed to address suspected cross-contamination and a sequencing artifact. In a later analysis, a clonal expansion index for each public chain was calculated from normalized within-repertoire ranks of inferred template counts. Generation probabilities in a later analysis came from a VDJ recombination model fitted to out-of-frame rearrangements, and those results were checked against IGoR. In a later analysis, TCR-TCR, TCR-HLA and TCR-CMV co-occurrence was scored with hypergeometric tests, and a repertoire-size bias correction was applied to TCR pairs. False discovery rates were estimated in a later analysis by permuting HLA or CMV assignments 20 times. In a later analysis, co-occurring TCRs were grouped using DBSCAN, and TCRdist sequence similarity was added for clustering within HLA-allele-positive subsets. Repertoires with fewer than 30,000 or more than 120,000 public chains, plus five repertoires with anomalous nucleotide sharing, were excluded from co-occurrence clustering. Sourced from immuneACCESS, this table was stored by TCRdb with only in-frame sequences that have V and J called. A share of the clones is absent; for the studies checked, an unresolved V gene accounts for under half, and the remainder has no known explanation. V and J calls and clone size are as listed in that table; D and trimming were resolved from the DNA. This sample's table contains around 150,000 clones. The ten largest make up around 1.4% of the sample.

V has 4 bases trimmed and J has 4 bases trimmed; junction bases matching no gene number 7. The CDR3 covers 16 residues, taking in both the cysteine and the phenylalanine. The retained sequence is limited to the CDR3, 48 bases, with the frame set at the first base. The germline V gene provides CDR1 SGHRS and CDR2 YFSETQ. Sequenced: PBMCs. The chain is made from TRBV5-1 and TRBJ2-1; 11 central nucleotides agree with TRBD2. The TCR originated in a woman aged 60-75 years in good health and CMV-seronegative. The nucleotide sequence is TGCGCCAGCAGCGCCACTAGCGGGAGACCTTACAATGAGCAGTTCTTC. Its amino acids are CASSATSGRPYNEQFF.